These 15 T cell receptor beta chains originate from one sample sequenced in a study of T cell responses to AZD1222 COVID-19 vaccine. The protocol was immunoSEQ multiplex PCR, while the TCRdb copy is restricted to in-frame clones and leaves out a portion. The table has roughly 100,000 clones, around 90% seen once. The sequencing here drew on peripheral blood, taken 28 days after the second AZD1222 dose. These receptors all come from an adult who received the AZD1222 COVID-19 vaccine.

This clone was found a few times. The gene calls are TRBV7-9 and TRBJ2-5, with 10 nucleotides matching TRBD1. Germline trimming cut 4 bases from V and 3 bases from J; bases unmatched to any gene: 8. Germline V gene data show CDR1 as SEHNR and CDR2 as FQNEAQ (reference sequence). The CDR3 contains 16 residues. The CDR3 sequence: CASSSPSGTGEETQYF. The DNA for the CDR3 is TGTGCCAGCAGCTCACCTTCCGGGACAGGGGAAGAGACCCAGTACTTC.

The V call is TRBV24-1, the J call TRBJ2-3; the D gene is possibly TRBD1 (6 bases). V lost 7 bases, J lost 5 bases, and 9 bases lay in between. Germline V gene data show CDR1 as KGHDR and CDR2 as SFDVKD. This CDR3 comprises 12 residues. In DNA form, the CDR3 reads TGTGCCACCAGACAGGGAGTAGATACGCAGTATTTT. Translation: CATRQGVDTQYF.

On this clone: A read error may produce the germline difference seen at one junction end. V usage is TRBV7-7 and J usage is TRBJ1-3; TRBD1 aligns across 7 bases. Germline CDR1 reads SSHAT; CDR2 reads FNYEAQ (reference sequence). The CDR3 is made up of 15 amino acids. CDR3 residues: CASSRNQGAGNTIYF. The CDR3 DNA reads TGTGCTAGCAGTCGCAACCAGGGGGCTGGAAACACCATATATTTT.

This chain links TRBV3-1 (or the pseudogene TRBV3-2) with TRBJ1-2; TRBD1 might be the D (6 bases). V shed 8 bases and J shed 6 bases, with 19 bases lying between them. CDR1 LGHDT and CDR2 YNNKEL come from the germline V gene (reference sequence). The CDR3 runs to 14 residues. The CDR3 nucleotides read TGTGCCAGCGCCCTTGGGGGCGTCTCCGATGGCTACACCTTC. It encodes CASALGGVSDGYTF.

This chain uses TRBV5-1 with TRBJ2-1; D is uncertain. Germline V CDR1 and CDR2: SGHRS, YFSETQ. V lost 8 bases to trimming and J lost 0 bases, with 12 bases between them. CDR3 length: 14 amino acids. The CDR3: CASKSGSSYNEQFF. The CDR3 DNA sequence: TGCGCCAGTAAAAGTGGCTCCTCCTACAATGAGCAGTTCTTC.

In DNA, the CDR3 is TGTGCCAGCAGCTCCGGGACAGGGGTTGAAGCTTTCTTT. It yields the protein CASSSGTGVEAFF. The chain is built from TRBV7-9 and TRBJ1-1, with TRBD1 matching 10 bases. The germline gives CDR1 SEHNR, CDR2 FQNEAQ (reference sequence). This CDR3 has 13 residues. J was trimmed by 7 bases and V by 4 bases; bases with no gene match: 3.

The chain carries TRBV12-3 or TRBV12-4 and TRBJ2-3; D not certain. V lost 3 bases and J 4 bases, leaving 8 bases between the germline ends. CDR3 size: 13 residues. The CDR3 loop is CASSFLRADTQYF. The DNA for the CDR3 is TGTGCCAGCAGTTTTCTTAGGGCAGATACGCAGTATTTT.

DNA of the CDR3: TGTGCCAGCAGTTACTTTTTTGGTGTCGGGGGAAGGGCAGATACGCAGTATTTT. Translated, it gives CASSYFFGVGGRADTQYF. The chain recombines TRBV6-2 or TRBV6-3 with TRBJ2-3; TRBD2 might be the D (6 bases). V was shortened by 1 base and J by 4 bases, with 21 bases between the two germline ends. CDR3 length: 18 residues. Germline values: CDR1 MNHEY, CDR2 SVGEGT.

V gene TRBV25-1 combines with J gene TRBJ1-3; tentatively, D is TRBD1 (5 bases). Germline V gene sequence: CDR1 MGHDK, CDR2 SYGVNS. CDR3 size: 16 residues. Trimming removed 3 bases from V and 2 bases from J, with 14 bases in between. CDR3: CASSDDVGLAGNTIYF. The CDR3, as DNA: TGTGCCAGCAGTGACGACGTGGGGCTGGCTGGAAACACCATATATTTT.

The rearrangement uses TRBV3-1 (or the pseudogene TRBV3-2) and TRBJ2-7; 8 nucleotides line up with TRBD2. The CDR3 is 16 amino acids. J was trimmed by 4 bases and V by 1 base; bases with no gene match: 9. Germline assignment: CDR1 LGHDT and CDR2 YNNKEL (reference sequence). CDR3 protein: CASSQGSGAGVYEQYF. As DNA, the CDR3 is TGTGCCAGCAGCCAAGGGTCAGGAGCGGGGGTATACGAGCAGTACTTC.

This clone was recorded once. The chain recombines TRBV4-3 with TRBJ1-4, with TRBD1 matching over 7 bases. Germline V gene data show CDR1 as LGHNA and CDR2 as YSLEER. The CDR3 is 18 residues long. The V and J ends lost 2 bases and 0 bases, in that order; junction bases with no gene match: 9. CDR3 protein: CASSQSAGGGPTNEKLFF. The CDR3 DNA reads TGCGCCAGCAGCCAATCCGCAGGGGGTGGCCCAACTAATGAAAAACTGTTTTTT.

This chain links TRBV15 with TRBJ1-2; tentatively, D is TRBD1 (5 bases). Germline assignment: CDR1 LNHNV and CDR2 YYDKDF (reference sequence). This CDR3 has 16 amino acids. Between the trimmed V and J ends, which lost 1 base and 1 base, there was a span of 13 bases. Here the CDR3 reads CATSRAPTDFNYGYTF. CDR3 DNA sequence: TGTGCCACCAGCAGAGCGCCGACAGATTTTAACTATGGCTACACCTTC.

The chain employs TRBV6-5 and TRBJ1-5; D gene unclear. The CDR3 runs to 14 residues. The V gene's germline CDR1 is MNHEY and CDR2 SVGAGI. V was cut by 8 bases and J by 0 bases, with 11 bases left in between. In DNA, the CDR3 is TGTGCCAGCGCTTTGTGGGATAGCAATCAGCCCCAGCATTTT. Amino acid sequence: CASALWDSNQPQHF.

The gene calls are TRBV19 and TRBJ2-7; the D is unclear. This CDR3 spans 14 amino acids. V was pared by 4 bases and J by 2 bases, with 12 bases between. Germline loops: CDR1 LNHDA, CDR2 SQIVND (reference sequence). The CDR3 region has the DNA TGTGCCAGTAGTACCTCAGCCGTTACCTACGAGCAGTACTTC. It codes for CASSTSAVTYEQYF. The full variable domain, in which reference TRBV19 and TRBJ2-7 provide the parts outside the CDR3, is DGGITQSPKYLFRKEGQNVTLSCEQNLNHDAMYWYRQDPGQGLRLIYYSQIVNDFQKGDIAEGYSVSREKKESFPLTVTSAQKNPTAFYLCASSTSAVTYEQYFGPGTRLTVT.

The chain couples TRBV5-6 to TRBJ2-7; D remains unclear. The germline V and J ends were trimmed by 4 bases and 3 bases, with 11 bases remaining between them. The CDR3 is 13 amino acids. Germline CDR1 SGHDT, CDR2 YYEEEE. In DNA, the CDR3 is TGTGCCAGCAGCCCGCCGAGTCTCTACGAGCAGTACTTC. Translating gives CASSPPSLYEQYF.